This T cell receptor beta chain emerged from a study of siplizumab effects on memory and regulatory T cells. Remarks on this clone: Its antigen remains unidentified.

V dropped 5 bases and J dropped 1 base, with 8 bases sitting between them. Germline CDR1 MDHEN, CDR2 SYDVKM. The CDR3 runs 13 residues. Per individual sample, approximately 91,000 TCR templates were assayed. Clones were read by immunoSEQ multiplex PCR, and TCRdb kept only the in-frame ones, dropping some. The sample yields some 100,000 clones, about 94% seen once. Overall study findings and caveats: In unstimulated cells, naive T cells appeared more diverse than memory T cells and seemed major alloresponse contributors. Unstimulated subsets captured only a minor fraction of alloreactive clones.

The chain combines TRBV28 with TRBJ1-1; a weak D match, TRBD1 (6 bases). Input material: non-Treg CD4+ T cells sorted from blood. The source of this sequence is a human donor in good health. CDR3 in amino acids: CASSLQGNTEAFF. The DNA of the CDR3 is TGTGCCAGCAGTCTACAGGGGAACACTGAAGCTTTCTTT.